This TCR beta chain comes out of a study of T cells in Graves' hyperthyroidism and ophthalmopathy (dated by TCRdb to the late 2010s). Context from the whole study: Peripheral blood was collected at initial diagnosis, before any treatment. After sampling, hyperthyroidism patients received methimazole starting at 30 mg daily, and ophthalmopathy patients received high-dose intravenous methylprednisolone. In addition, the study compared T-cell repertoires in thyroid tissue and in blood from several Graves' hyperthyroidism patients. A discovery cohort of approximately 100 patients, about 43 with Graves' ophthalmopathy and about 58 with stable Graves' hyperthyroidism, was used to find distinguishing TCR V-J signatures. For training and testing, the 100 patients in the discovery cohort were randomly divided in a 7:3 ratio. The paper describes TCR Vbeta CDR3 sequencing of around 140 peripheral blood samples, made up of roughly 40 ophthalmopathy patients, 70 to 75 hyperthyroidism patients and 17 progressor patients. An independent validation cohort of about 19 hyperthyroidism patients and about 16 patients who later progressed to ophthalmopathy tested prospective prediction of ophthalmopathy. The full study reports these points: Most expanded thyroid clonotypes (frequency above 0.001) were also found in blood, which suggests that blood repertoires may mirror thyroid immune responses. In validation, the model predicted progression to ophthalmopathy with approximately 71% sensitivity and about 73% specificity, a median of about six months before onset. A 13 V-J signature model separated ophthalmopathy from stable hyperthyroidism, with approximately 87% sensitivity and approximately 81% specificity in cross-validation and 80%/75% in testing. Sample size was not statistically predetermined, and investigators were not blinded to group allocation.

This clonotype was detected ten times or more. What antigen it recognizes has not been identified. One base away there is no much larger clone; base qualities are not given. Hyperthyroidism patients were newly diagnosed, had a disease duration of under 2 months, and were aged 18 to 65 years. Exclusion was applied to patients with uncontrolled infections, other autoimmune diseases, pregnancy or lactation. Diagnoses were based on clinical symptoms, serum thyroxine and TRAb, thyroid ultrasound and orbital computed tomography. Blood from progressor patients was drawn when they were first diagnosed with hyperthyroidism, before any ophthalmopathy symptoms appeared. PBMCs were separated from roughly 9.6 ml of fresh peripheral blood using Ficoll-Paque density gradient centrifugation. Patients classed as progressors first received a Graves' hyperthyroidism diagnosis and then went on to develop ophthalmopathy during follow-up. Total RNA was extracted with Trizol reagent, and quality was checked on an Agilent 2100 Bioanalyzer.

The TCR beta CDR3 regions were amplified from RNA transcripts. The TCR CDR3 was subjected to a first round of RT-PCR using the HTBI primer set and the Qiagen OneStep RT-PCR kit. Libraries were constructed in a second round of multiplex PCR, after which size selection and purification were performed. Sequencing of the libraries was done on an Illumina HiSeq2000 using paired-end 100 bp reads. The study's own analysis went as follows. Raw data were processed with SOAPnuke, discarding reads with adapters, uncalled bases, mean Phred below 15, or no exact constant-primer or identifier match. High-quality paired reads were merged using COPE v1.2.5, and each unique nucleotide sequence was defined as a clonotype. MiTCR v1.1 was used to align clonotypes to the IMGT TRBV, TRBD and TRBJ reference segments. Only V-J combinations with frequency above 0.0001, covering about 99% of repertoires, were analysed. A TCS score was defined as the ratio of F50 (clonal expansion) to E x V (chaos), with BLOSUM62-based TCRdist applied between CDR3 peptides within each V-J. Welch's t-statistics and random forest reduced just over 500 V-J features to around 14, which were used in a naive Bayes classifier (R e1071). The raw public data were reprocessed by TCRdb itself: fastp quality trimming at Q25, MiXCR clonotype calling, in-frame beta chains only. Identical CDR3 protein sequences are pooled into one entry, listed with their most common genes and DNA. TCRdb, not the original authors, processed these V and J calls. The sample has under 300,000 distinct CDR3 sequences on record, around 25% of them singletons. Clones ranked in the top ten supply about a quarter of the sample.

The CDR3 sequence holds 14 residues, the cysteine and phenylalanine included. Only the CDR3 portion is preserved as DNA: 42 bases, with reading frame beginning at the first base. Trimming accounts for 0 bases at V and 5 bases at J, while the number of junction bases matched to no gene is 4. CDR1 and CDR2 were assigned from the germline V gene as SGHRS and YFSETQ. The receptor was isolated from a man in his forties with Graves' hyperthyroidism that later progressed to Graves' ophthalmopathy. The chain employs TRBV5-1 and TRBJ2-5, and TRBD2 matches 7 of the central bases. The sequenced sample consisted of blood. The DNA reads TGCGCCAGCAGCTTGGATGGTAGCGGGGAGACCCAGTACTTC. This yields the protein CASSLDGSGETQYF. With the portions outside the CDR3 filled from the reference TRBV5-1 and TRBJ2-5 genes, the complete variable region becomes KAGVTQTPRYLIKTRGQQVTLSCSPISGHRSVSWYQQTPGQGLQFLFEYFSETQRNKGNFPGRFSGRQFSNSRSEMNVSTLELGDSALYLCASSLDGSGETQYFGPGTRLLVL.